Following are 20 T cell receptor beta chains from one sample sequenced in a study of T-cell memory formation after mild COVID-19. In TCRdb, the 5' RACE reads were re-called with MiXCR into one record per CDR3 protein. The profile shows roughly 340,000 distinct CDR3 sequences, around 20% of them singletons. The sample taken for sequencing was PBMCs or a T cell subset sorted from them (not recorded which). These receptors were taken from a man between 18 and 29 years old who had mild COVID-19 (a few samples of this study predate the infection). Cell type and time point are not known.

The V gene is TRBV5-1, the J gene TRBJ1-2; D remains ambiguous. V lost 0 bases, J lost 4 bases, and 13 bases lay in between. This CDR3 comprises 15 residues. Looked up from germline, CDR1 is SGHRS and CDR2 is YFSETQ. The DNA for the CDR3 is TGCGCCAGCAGCTTGGACGGCCTAGAGGGCTATGGCTACACCTTC. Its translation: CASSLDGLEGYGYTF.

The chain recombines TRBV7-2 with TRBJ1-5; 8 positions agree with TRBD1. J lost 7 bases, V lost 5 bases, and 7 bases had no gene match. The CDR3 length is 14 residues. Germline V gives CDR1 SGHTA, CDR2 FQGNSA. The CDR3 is CASSTDRGTQPQHF. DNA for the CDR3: TGTGCCAGCAGCACCGACAGGGGTACACAGCCCCAGCATTTT. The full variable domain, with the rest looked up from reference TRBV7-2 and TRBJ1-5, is GAGVSQSPSNKVTEKGKDVELRCDPISGHTALYWYRQSLGQGLEFLIYFQGNSAPDKSGLPSDRFSAERTGGSVSTLTIQRTQQEDSAVYLCASSTDRGTQPQHFGDGTRLSIL.

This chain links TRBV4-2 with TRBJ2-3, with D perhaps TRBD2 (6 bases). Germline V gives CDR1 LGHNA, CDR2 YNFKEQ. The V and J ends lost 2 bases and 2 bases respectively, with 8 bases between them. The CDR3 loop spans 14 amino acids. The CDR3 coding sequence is TGTGCCAGCAGCCAATCGGGGGTCACAGATACGCAGTATTTT. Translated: CASSQSGVTDTQYF.

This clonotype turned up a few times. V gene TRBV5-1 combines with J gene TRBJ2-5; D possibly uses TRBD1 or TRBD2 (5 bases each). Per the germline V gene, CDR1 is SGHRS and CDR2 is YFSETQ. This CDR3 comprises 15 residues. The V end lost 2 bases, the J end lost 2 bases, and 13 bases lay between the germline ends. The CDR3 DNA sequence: TGCGCCAGCAGCTTATCGGGGCGGCTACAAGAGACCCAGTACTTC. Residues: CASSLSGRLQETQYF.

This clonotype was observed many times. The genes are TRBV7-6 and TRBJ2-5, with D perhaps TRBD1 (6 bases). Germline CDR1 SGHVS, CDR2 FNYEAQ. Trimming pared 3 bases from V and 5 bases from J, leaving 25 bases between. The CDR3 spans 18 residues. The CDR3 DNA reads TGTGCCAGCAGCTTTGTAAAAGGGGGTGTCAATAGTGAGGAGACCCAGTACTTC. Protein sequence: CASSFVKGGVNSEETQYF. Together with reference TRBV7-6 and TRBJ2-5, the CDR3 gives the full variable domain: GAGVSQSPRYKVTKRGQDVALRCDPISGHVSLYWYRQALGQGPEFLTYFNYEAQQDKSGLPNDRFSAERPEGSISTLTIQRTEQRDSAMYRCASSFVKGGVNSEETQYFGPGTRLLVL.

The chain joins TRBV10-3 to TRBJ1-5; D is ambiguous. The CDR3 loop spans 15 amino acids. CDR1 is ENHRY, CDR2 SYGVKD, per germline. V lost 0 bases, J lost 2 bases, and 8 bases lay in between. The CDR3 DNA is TGTGCCATCAGTGAGTCGTTCGAGGGCAATCAGCCCCAGCATTTT. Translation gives CAISESFEGNQPQHF.

The CDR3 DNA is TGTGCCAGCAGCGTTGATTGGTTAAATGAGCAGTTCTTC. It is translated as CASSVDWLNEQFF. The J gene is TRBJ2-1, the V gene TRBV9, with D uncertain. The CDR3 sequence is 13 residues long. From germline, CDR1 is SGDLS and CDR2 YYNGEE. Deletions cut 2 bases from V and 7 bases from J, with 10 bases between.

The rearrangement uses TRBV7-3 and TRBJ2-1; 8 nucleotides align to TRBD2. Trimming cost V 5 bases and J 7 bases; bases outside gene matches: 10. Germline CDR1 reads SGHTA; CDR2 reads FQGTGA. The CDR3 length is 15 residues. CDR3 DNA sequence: TGTGCCAGCAGCCCCGGGGGGGGGGAAAAGAATGAGCAGTTCTTC. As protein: CASSPGGGEKNEQFF.

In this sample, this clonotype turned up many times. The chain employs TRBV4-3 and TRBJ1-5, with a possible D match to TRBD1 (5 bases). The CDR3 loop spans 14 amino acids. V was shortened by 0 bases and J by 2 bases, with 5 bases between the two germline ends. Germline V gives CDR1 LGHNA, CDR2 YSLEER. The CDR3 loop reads CASSQDRGNQPQHF. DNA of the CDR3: TGCGCCAGCAGCCAAGACAGGGGCAATCAGCCCCAGCATTTT.

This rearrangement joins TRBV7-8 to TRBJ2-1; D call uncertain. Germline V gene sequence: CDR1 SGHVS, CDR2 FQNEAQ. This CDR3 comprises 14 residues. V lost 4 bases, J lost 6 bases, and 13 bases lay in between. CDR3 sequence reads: CASSSPVAGNEQFF. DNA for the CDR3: TGTGCCAGCAGCTCGCCCGTGGCAGGCAATGAGCAGTTCTTC.

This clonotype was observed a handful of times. CDR3 protein: CASSLGPGPGSYGYTF. DNA for the CDR3: TGTGCCAGCAGCTTGGGCCCGGGACCGGGTAGCTATGGCTACACCTTC. The rearrangement uses TRBV7-2 and TRBJ1-2; D is possibly TRBD1 (5 bases). Looked up from germline, CDR1 is SGHTA and CDR2 is FQGNSA. V dropped 3 bases and J dropped 4 bases, with 18 bases sitting between them. This CDR3 is built from 16 residues. Together with reference TRBV7-2 and TRBJ1-2, the CDR3 gives the full variable domain: GAGVSQSPSNKVTEKGKDVELRCDPISGHTALYWYRQSLGQGLEFLIYFQGNSAPDKSGLPSDRFSAERTGGSVSTLTIQRTQQEDSAVYLCASSLGPGPGSYGYTFGSGTRLTVV.

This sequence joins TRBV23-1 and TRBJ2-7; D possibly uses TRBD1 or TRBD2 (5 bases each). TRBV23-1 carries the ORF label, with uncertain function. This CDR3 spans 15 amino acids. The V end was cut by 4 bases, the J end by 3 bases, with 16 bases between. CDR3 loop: CASSRYRDGYYEQYV. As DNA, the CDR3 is TGCGCCAGCAGTCGATACCGGGACGGATACTACGAGCAGTACGTC.

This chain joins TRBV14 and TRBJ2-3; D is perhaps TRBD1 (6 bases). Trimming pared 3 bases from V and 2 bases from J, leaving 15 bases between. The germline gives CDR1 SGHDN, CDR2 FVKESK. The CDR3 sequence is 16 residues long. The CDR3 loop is CASSQVFGQLTDTQYF. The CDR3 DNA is TGTGCCAGCAGCCAGGTTTTCGGACAGCTCACAGATACGCAGTATTTT.

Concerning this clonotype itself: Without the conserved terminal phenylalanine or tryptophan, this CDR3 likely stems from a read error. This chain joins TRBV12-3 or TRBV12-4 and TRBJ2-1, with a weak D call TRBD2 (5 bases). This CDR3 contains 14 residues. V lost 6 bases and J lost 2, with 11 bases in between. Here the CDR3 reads CASRARGPYNEQFL. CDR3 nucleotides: TGTGCCAGCAGGGCCCGAGGGCCCTACAATGAGCAGTTCTTA.

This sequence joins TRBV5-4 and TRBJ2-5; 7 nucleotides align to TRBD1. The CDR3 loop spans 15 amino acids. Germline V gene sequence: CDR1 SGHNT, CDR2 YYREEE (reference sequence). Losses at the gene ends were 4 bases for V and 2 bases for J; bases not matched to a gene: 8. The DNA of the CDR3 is TGTGCCAGCAGCGACCGGGACAGACAACAAGAGACCCAGTACTTC. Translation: CASSDRDRQQETQYF.

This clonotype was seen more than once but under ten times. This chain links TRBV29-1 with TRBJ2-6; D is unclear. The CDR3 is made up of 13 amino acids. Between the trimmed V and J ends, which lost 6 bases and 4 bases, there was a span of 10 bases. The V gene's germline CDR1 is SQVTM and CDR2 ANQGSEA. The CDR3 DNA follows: TGCAGCGTCCGTAAATCCGGGGCCAACGTCCTGACTTTC. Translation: CSVRKSGANVLTF.

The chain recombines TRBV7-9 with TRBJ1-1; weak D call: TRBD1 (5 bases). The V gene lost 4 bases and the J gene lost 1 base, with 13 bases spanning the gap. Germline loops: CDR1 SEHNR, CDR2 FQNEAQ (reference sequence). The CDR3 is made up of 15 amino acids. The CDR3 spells CASSSVQGWNTEAFF. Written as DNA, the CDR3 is TGTGCCAGCAGCTCGGTTCAGGGATGGAACACTGAAGCTTTCTTT.

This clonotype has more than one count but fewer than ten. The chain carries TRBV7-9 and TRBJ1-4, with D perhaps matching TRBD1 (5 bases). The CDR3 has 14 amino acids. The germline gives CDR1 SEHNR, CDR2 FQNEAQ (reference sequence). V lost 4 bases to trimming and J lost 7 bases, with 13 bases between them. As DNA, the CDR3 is TGTGCCAGCAGCTCGGGTAGAAGGGGTGAAAAACTGTTTTTT. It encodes CASSSGRRGEKLFF.

The CDR3 region is CASSFGPRTDETQYF. For the CDR3, the DNA is TGCGCCAGCAGCTTTGGGCCCCGGACAGACGAGACCCAGTACTTC. V is TRBV5-1 and J is TRBJ2-5; D possibly corresponds to TRBD1 (6 bases). This CDR3 is built from 15 residues. Germline values: CDR1 SGHRS, CDR2 YFSETQ. The ends were cut back, 2 bases at V and 5 bases at J, with 16 bases in the middle. The complete variable domain, with remaining parts taken from reference TRBV5-1 and TRBJ2-5, reads KAGVTQTPRYLIKTRGQQVTLSCSPISGHRSVSWYQQTPGQGLQFLFEYFSETQRNKGNFPGRFSGRQFSNSRSEMNVSTLELGDSALYLCASSFGPRTDETQYFGPGTRLLVL.

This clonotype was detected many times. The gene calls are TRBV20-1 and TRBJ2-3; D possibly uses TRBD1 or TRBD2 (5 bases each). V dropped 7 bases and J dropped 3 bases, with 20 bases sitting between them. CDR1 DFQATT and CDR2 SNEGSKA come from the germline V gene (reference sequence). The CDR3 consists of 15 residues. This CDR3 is CSVRPGTSSTDTQYF. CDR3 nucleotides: TGCAGTGTTCGACCCGGGACCTCGAGTACAGATACGCAGTATTTT.